A single sample is the source of the 16 T cell receptor beta chains below, sequenced in a study of blood T cell repertoires in COVID-19 (dated by TCRdb to about 2020). Library construction relied on the immunoSEQ multiplex PCR assay. Here the immuneACCESS table is served through TCRdb, limited to in-frame sequences with V and J called. Missing clones are a known gap in these copies; in checked studies unresolved V genes cover under half, and the rest lacks a known reason. Present in this sample are 150,000 to 200,000 clones, 70% to 85% of which were seen just once. Less than 15% of the sample is in the top ten clones. Sequenced sample: PBMCs or T cells enriched from blood (not recorded which). These receptor sequences come from a man aged 50 to 60 who had recovered from COVID-19.

The rearrangement joins TRBV7-9 to TRBJ2-4, with 11 bases aligning to TRBD2. Losses at the gene ends were 1 base for V and 7 bases for J; bases not matched to a gene: 9. CDR3 length: 17 amino acids. Germline V gene data show CDR1 as SEHNR and CDR2 as FQNEAQ (reference sequence). CDR3 bases: TGTGCCAGCAGCTTAGGGGGACTAGCGGCCATTGGGAACATTCAGTACTTC. Its protein is CASSLGGLAAIGNIQYF.

This chain uses TRBV7-3 with TRBJ1-6; perhaps TRBD1 as D (6 bases). CDR1 and CDR2 (germline): SGHTA, FQGTGA. The length of the CDR3 is 16 residues. Between the trimmed V and J ends, which lost 0 bases and 10 bases, there was a span of 16 bases. The CDR3 here is CASSLTGGGGGSPLHF. In DNA, the CDR3 is TGTGCCAGCAGCTTAACAGGGGGTGGTGGTGGATCACCCCTCCACTTT.

On this clone itself: The junction differs from germline at one of its ends, possibly a read error. The rearrangement uses TRBV7-7 and TRBJ1-2; D gene ambiguous. CDR3 length equals 15 residues. Germline CDR1 and CDR2: SSHAT and FNYEAQ (reference sequence). This chain's CDR3 is CASSSSGWPRYGYTF. The DNA of the CDR3 is TGTGCTAGCAGCTCCAGCGGATGGCCCCGCTATGGCTACACCTTC. Using reference TRBV7-7 and TRBJ1-2 for the parts outside the CDR3, the full variable domain is GAGVSQSPRYKVTKRGQDVTLRCDPISSHATLYWYQQALGQGPEFLTYFNYEAQPDKSGLPSDRFSAERPEGSISTLTIQRTEQRDSAMYRCASSSSGWPRYGYTFGSGTRLTVV.

This clone appeared a single time. The V call is TRBV18, the J call TRBJ2-7; perhaps TRBD1 as D (5 bases). CDR3 length: 15 residues. Germline CDR1 and CDR2: KGHSH and LQKENI. The V and J ends lost 2 bases and 0 bases respectively, with 11 bases between them. CDR3 sequence reads: CASSPIQGFSYEQYF. The CDR3 bases are TGTGCCAGCTCACCAATCCAGGGATTCTCCTACGAGCAGTACTTC.

V gene TRBV11-1 combines with J gene TRBJ2-5; D is perhaps TRBD2 (6 bases). Trimming cost V 5 bases and J 1 base, with 11 bases left between them. The CDR3 sequence is 14 residues long. Germline CDR1 is SGHAT and CDR2 is FQDESV (reference sequence). Written as DNA, the CDR3 is TGTGCCAGCAGCGCCGTGGGGGGCCAAGAGACCCAGTACTTC. Amino acids: CASSAVGGQETQYF.

The rearrangement joins TRBV5-1 to TRBJ1-4; D possibly corresponds to TRBD1 (5 bases). CDR1 SGHRS and CDR2 YFSETQ come from the germline V gene. The CDR3 sequence is 14 residues long. Trimming left V 4 bases short and J 7 bases short, with 14 bases between. CDR3 in DNA: TGCGCCAGCAGCCTCGCTTCAGGGCGTGAAAAACTGTTTTTT. Residues: CASSLASGREKLFF.

The chain carries TRBV6-2 or TRBV6-3 and TRBJ1-2; no firm D call. This CDR3 has 13 residues. V was trimmed by 2 bases and J by 6 bases, leaving 10 bases between them. CDR1 is MNHEY, CDR2 SVGEGT, per germline. The DNA for the CDR3 is TGTGCCAGCAGTTACGTCGAATCGGATGGCTACACCTTC. Its translation is CASSYVESDGYTF.

CDR3 sequence (DNA): TGTGCCAGCAGATCGGACGAGGGAGGAGGCTATGGCTACACCTTC. This gives the protein CASRSDEGGGYGYTF. The chain couples TRBV6-5 to TRBJ1-2; D is ambiguous. The CDR3 runs 15 residues. Germline CDR1 and CDR2: MNHEY and SVGAGI. Deletions cut 6 bases from V and 4 bases from J, with 18 bases between.

The chain joins TRBV3-1 (or the pseudogene TRBV3-2) to TRBJ2-3; no clear D. This CDR3 region has 14 residues. V shed 2 bases and J shed 2 bases, with 8 bases lying between them. Germline lookup yields CDR1 LGHDT and CDR2 YNNKEL (reference sequence). The CDR3 is CASSQRTVTDTQYF. CDR3 in DNA: TGTGCCAGCAGCCAAAGAACGGTCACAGATACGCAGTATTTT.

This chain connects TRBV12-3 or TRBV12-4 to TRBJ1-6; possibly TRBD1 for D (6 bases). The CDR3 has 13 amino acids. Trimming pared 3 bases from V and 13 bases from J, leaving 13 bases between. The CDR3 protein is CASSLGTPRPLHF. DNA of the CDR3: TGTGCCAGCAGTTTGGGGACACCACGGCCCCTCCACTTT.

This clone was detected only once. The J gene is TRBJ2-3, the V gene TRBV30; a possible D gene is TRBD2 (5 bases). This CDR3 spans 11 amino acids. Looked up from germline, CDR1 is GTSNPN and CDR2 is SVGIG (reference sequence). The ends were cut back, 8 bases at V and 7 bases at J, with 13 bases in the middle. In DNA, the CDR3 is TGTGCCGGAGGCCGAGCGTATACGCAGTATTTT. Translating it yields CAGGRAYTQYF. The full variable domain, with the rest looked up from reference TRBV30 and TRBJ2-3, is SQTIHQWPATLVQPVGSPLSLECTVEGTSNPNLYWYRQAAGRGLQLLFYSVGIGQISSEVPQNLSASRPQDRQFILSSKKLLLSDSGFYLCAGGRAYTQYFGPGTRLTVL.

The chain is built from TRBV19 and TRBJ1-6; 8 nucleotides align to TRBD1. Looked up from germline, CDR1 is LNHDA and CDR2 is SQIVND (reference sequence). Trimming took 7 bases from V and 4 from J; bases not matched to a gene: 15. The CDR3 extends over 18 amino acids. This chain's CDR3 is CASKGATGQASYNSPLHF. Written as DNA, the CDR3 is TGTGCCAGTAAGGGGGCTACGGGACAGGCGTCTTATAATTCACCCCTCCACTTT.

This clone was counted a few times. The V and J genes are TRBV2 and TRBJ1-3, with D tentatively TRBD1 (5 bases). Trimming removed 6 bases from V and 4 bases from J, with 19 bases in between. The CDR3 covers 16 residues. Germline lookup yields CDR1 SNHLY and CDR2 FYNNEI. The DNA of the CDR3 is TGTGCCAGCAGCGAACCTGTCGACAGTCTGGGAAACACCATATATTTT. Amino acid sequence: CASSEPVDSLGNTIYF.

In regard to this clone: Other DNA variants within this sample encode the same CDR3. V is TRBV18 and J is TRBJ1-3, with 9 bases lining up with TRBD1. Germline CDR1 is KGHSH and CDR2 is LQKENI. CDR3 size: 15 residues. V dropped 3 bases and J dropped 4; count of bases not matched to a gene: 4. The CDR3 here is CASSPGQGSGNTIYF. The CDR3 DNA reads as TGTGCCAGCTCACCGGGACAGGGTAGCGGAAACACCATATATTTT.

The V and J genes are TRBV5-4 and TRBJ2-3; D is unclear. Deletions cut 6 bases from V and 0 bases from J, with 8 bases between. The germline CDR1 and CDR2 sequences are SGHNT and YYREEE (reference sequence). The CDR3 length is 13 residues. CDR3 sequence: CASKAFSTDTQYF. CDR3 nucleotide sequence: TGTGCCAGCAAAGCATTTAGCACAGATACGCAGTATTTT. Full variable domain (remainder filled in from reference TRBV5-4 and TRBJ2-3): ETGVTQSPTHLIKTRGQQVTLRCSSQSGHNTVSWYQQALGQGPQFIFQYYREEENGRGNFPPRFSGLQFPNYSSELNVNALELDDSALYLCASKAFSTDTQYFGPGTRLTVL.

This clone has only one observation. V and J are TRBV21-1 and TRBJ2-1; no DNA check was done on the table's D call, TRBD1. TRBV21-1 is a pseudogene. CDR3 length: 15 residues. As DNA, the CDR3 is TGTGCCAGCAGCGCTGTCAGGGGGTTTGTTGATGAGCAGTTCTTC. Its protein product is CASSAVRGFVDEQFF.